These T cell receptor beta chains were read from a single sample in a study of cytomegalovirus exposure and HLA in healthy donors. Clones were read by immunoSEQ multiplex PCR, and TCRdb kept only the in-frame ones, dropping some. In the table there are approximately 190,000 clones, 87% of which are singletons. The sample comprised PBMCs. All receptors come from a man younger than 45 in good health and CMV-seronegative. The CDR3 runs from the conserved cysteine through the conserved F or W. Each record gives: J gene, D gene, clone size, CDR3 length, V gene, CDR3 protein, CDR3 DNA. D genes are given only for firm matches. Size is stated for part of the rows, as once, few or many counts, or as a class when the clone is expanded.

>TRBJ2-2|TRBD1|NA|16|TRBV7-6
CASSLGQGANTGELFF
TGTGCCAGCAGCTTAGGACAGGGGGCAAACACCGGGGAGCTGTTTTTT
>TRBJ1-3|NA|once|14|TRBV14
CASSQDYSGNTIYF
TGTGCCAGCAGCCAAGATTACTCTGGAAACACCATATATTTT
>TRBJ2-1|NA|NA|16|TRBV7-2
CASSLAAHDSYNEQFF
TGTGCCAGCAGCTTAGCGGCGCACGACAGCTACAATGAGCAGTTCTTC
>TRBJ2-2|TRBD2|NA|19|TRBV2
CASSPYGLAGGPDTGELFF
TGTGCCAGCAGTCCGTATGGGCTAGCGGGAGGGCCAGACACCGGGGAGCTGTTTTTT
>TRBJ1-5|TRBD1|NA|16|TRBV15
CATSRMDRVSNQPQHF
TGTGCCACCAGCAGAATGGACAGGGTGAGCAATCAGCCCCAGCATTTT
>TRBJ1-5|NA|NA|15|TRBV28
CASSSGGRYNQPQHF
TGTGCCAGTTCATCGGGGGGACGTTATAATCAGCCCCAGCATTTT
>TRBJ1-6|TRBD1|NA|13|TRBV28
CASRRDRNSPLHF
TGTGCCAGCAGACGGGACAGAAATTCACCCCTCCACTTT
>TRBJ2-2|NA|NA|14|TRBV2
CASSELANTGELFF
TGTGCCAGCAGTGAACTAGCGAACACCGGGGAGCTGTTTTTT
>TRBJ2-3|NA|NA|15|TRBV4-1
CASSSGTPVGDTQYF
TGCGCCAGCAGCTCCGGGACTCCCGTCGGAGATACGCAGTATTTT
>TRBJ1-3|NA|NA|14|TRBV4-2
CASSPPGQINTIYF
TGTGCCAGCAGCCCCCCTGGACAGATAAACACCATATATTTT
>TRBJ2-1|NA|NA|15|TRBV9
CASSVAGGGFNEQFF
TGTGCCAGCAGCGTAGCAGGAGGCGGATTTAATGAGCAGTTCTTC
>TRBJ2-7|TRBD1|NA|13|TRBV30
CASTGQESYEQYF
TGTGCCTCCACGGGACAGGAGTCCTACGAGCAGTACTTC
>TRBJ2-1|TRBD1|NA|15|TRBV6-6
CASSIQGVTYNEQFF
TGTGCCAGCAGCATACAGGGGGTCACCTACAATGAGCAGTTCTTC
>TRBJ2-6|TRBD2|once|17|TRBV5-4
CASSSYGRGAGANVLTF
TGTGCCAGCAGCTCCTACGGGAGGGGGGCTGGGGCCAACGTCCTGACTTTC
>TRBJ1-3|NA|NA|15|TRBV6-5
CASSRGSISGNTIYF
TGTGCCAGCAGCCGGGGGTCCATCTCTGGAAACACCATATATTTT
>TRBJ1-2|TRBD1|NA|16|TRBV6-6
CASRFPTGAAKDGYTF
TGTGCCAGCAGATTTCCGACAGGGGCAGCGAAGGATGGCTACACCTTC
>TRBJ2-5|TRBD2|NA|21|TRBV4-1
CASSQDQGRGASGGPKETQYF
TGCGCCAGCAGCCAAGATCAGGGGCGGGGGGCGTCGGGAGGGCCGAAGGAGACCCAGTACTTC
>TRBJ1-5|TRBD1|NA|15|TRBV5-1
CASSLSGQTNQPQHF
TGCGCCAGCAGCTTGTCGGGACAGACCAATCAGCCCCAGCATTTT
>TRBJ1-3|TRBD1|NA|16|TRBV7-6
CASSQDRAGSGNTIYF
TGTGCCAGCAGTCAAGACAGGGCTGGCTCTGGAAACACCATATATTTT
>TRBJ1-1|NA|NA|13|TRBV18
CASSATGNTEAFF
TGTGCCAGCTCAGCAACAGGGAACACTGAAGCTTTCTTT